A single sample is the source of the 27 T cell receptor beta chains below, sequenced in a study of cytomegalovirus exposure and HLA in healthy donors. PCR employed 60 Vbeta and 13 Jbeta primers. Libraries were prepared by immunoSEQ multiplex PCR; TCRdb keeps only in-frame clonotypes and omits some of them. The table records about 98,000 clones, 60% to 80% of them present only once. The sample taken for sequencing was PBMCs. The receptor set was obtained from a female donor in good health and CMV-seronegative.

V usage is TRBV5-1 and J usage is TRBJ2-7, with 13 bases identical to TRBD2. This CDR3 has 15 amino acids. From germline, CDR1 is SGHRS and CDR2 YFSETQ. J lost 2 bases, V lost 7 bases, and 6 bases had no gene match. The CDR3 DNA reads as TGCGCCAGCCGATGGACTAGCGGGAGTACCTACGAGCAGTACTTC. Translation gives CASRWTSGSTYEQYF.

This clone appeared a few times. The genes are TRBV4-2 and TRBJ2-3, with 14 bases matching TRBD2. The CDR3 runs to 18 residues. Germline-derived CDR1 and CDR2 are LGHNA and YNFKEQ. After removal of 1 base from V and 0 bases from J, the junction contained 3 bases not matched to a gene. The CDR3 region has the DNA TGTGCCAGCAGCCAAGGACTAGCGGGAGGGCCTAGCACAGATACGCAGTATTTT. This encodes CASSQGLAGGPSTDTQYF.

The chain is built from TRBV7-9 and TRBJ1-1; D uncertain. V was trimmed by 3 bases and J by 0 bases, leaving 2 bases between them. Germline CDR1 and CDR2: SEHNR and FQNEAQ (reference sequence). There are 12 residues in the CDR3. In nucleotides, the CDR3 is TGTGCCAGCAGCTTTATGAACACTGAAGCTTTCTTT. It codes for CASSFMNTEAFF.

This chain joins TRBV6-6 and TRBJ1-4, with TRBD1 matching over 8 bases. Germline V gene data show CDR1 as MNHNY and CDR2 as SVGAGI (reference sequence). This CDR3 has 14 amino acids. V gave up 5 bases and J gave up 5 bases; unmatched junction bases: 4. CDR3 protein: CASSRTGINEKLFF. As DNA, the CDR3 is TGTGCCAGCAGTCGGACAGGGATAAATGAAAAACTGTTTTTT.

This chain links TRBV13 with TRBJ2-5, with 11 bases fitting TRBD2. The CDR3 spans 14 residues. Germline V gene lookup returns CDR1 PRHDT and CDR2 FYEKMQ (reference sequence). The junction had 5 bases not matched to a gene; V was cut back by 8 bases and J by 3 bases. The CDR3 DNA follows: TGTGCCAGCCGGCTAGCGGGGGGCGAAGAGACCCAGTACTTC. This translates into CASRLAGGEETQYF.

This clone was seen only a few times. The V gene is TRBV18, the J gene TRBJ2-7; 12 positions match TRBD2. This CDR3 contains 13 residues. Trimming cost V 3 bases and J 6 bases; bases outside gene matches: 0. The V gene's germline CDR1 is KGHSH and CDR2 LQKENI. CDR3 in amino acids: CASSPGLAGEQYF. The DNA of the CDR3 is TGTGCCAGCTCACCGGGACTAGCGGGCGAGCAGTACTTC.

This chain's CDR3 is CASSSLRGLNQPQHF. The CDR3 coding sequence is TGTGCCAGCAGCTCACTTCGGGGTCTCAATCAGCCCCAGCATTTT. This chain links TRBV7-2 with TRBJ1-5; D call uncertain. This CDR3 has 15 residues. From germline, CDR1 is SGHTA and CDR2 FQGNSA. Trimming shortened V by 4 bases and J by 3 bases, and 13 bases separated the two germline ends.

This clone occurred a few times. The chain couples TRBV15 to TRBJ2-2; 7 bases fit TRBD2. The CDR3 totals 14 residues. The germline gives CDR1 LNHNV, CDR2 YYDKDF (reference sequence). The ends lost 2 bases at V and 7 bases at J; junction bases unmatched: 4. Here the CDR3 reads CATSRSRGDGELFF. The CDR3 DNA follows: TGTGCCACCAGCAGAAGCCGGGGGGACGGGGAGCTGTTTTTT.

This chain links TRBV5-6 with TRBJ1-5; D is unclear. The CDR3 consists of 13 residues. Trimming took off 4 bases at V and 8 bases at J, with 13 bases between the two ends. Germline lookup yields CDR1 SGHDT and CDR2 YYEEEE. CDR3 protein: CASSPARRKPQHF. Written as DNA, the CDR3 is TGTGCCAGCAGCCCGGCCCGGCGGAAGCCCCAGCATTTT.

The chain couples TRBV15 to TRBJ1-4; 8 positions match TRBD1. This CDR3 region has 16 residues. V gave up 0 bases and J gave up 3 bases; unmatched junction bases: 3. Germline CDR1 is LNHNV and CDR2 is YYDKDF (reference sequence). This CDR3 reads CATSRDQGAANEKLFF. The CDR3 DNA follows: TGTGCCACCAGCAGAGACCAGGGGGCTGCTAATGAAAAACTGTTTTTT.

V usage is TRBV10-3 and J usage is TRBJ1-1; D remains unclear. The CDR3 is 15 amino acids. Germline loops: CDR1 ENHRY, CDR2 SYGVKD. Trimming shortened V by 3 bases and J by 5 bases, and 16 bases separated the two germline ends. The CDR3 here is CAISDPKSSGTEAFF. Written as DNA, the CDR3 is TGTGCCATCAGTGACCCGAAGTCCTCGGGGACTGAAGCTTTCTTT.

The rearrangement links TRBV29-1 to TRBJ2-1; the D gene is possibly TRBD1 (5 bases). V lost 8 bases, J lost 5 bases, and 13 bases lay in between. Looked up from germline, CDR1 is SQVTM and CDR2 is ANQGSEA. This CDR3 is built from 12 residues. The CDR3 here is CSPPTENNEQFF. DNA of the CDR3: TGCAGCCCGCCGACAGAGAACAATGAGCAGTTCTTC.

This sequence joins TRBV7-9 and TRBJ2-2; maybe TRBD2 (5 bases). The germline CDR1 and CDR2 sequences are SEHNR and FQNEAQ (reference sequence). This CDR3 spans 14 amino acids. The germline V and J ends were trimmed by 6 bases and 9 bases, with 17 bases remaining between them. Here the CDR3 DNA reads TGTGCCAGCAGTCCTCGCCCTCGGGGATGGGAGCTGTTTTTT. Translating it yields CASSPRPRGWELFF.

This clone ranks as medium-sized (0.01 to 0.1%). The V and J genes are TRBV6-1 and TRBJ2-1, with TRBD2 identical over 7 bases. The CDR3 covers 15 residues. With V trimmed by 2 bases and J by 0 bases, 1 base remained unmatched. Germline V CDR1 and CDR2: MNHNS, SASEGT. In DNA, the CDR3 is TGTGCCAGCAGTGAACTAGCGGACTCCTACAATGAGCAGTTCTTC. The encoded protein is CASSELADSYNEQFF.

The V gene is TRBV6-6, the J gene TRBJ2-7, with D unresolved. This CDR3 has 14 residues. Germline CDR1 and CDR2: MNHNY and SVGAGI (reference sequence). V lost 6 bases to trimming and J lost 3 bases, with 15 bases between them. The CDR3 loop is CASSSTVSGYEQYF. CDR3 bases: TGTGCCAGCAGCTCCACAGTTTCTGGCTACGAGCAGTACTTC.

V and J are TRBV11-2 and TRBJ1-2, with 9 positions matching TRBD1. Per germline, CDR1 SGHAT and CDR2 FQNNGV. This CDR3 has 17 residues. Trimming at V came to 0 bases and at J to 5 bases, leaving 10 bases not matched to a gene. In DNA form, the CDR3 reads TGTGCCAGCAGCTTAGAGGTGGGACAGGGAAAGGATTATGGCTACACCTTC. As protein: CASSLEVGQGKDYGYTF.

The chain recombines TRBV2 with TRBJ2-5; 8 bases match TRBD2. There are 15 residues in the CDR3. Germline V gene data show CDR1 as SNHLY and CDR2 as FYNNEI. V trimming: 1 base; J trimming: 6 bases; junction bases outside the gene matches: 7. CDR3 region: CASSEVVGTSKTQYF. CDR3 DNA: TGTGCCAGCAGTGAAGTTGTCGGGACTAGTAAGACCCAGTACTTC.

This chain links TRBV29-1 with TRBJ2-7; perhaps TRBD2 as D (6 bases). Germline-derived CDR1 and CDR2 are SQVTM and ANQGSEA. V was cut by 4 bases and J by 2 bases, with 12 bases left in between. CDR3 size: 13 residues. The CDR3 protein is CSVGASVPYEQYF. The CDR3 region has the DNA TGCAGCGTTGGGGCTAGCGTCCCCTACGAGCAGTACTTC.

With respect to this clone: Mismatch with germline at one junction end may stem from a read error. J is TRBJ2-6 and V is TRBV7-7, with 9 bases identical to TRBD1. CDR3 length: 19 amino acids. Germline values: CDR1 SSHAT, CDR2 FNYEAQ (reference sequence). CDR3 nucleotides: TGTGCTAGCAGCCTAACTCCGGGACAGGGTGAGGATGGGGCCAACGTCCTGACTTTC. This gives the protein CASSLTPGQGEDGANVLTF.

The rearrangement uses TRBV19 and TRBJ2-1, with a weak D call TRBD1 (6 bases). This CDR3 is built from 18 residues. V was shortened by 7 bases and J by 4 bases, with 26 bases between the two germline ends. The germline V gene has CDR1 LNHDA and CDR2 SQIVND (reference sequence). The CDR3 region is CASTPGTTGTSLYNEQFF. The CDR3 nucleotides read TGTGCCAGTACCCCAGGGACCACCGGGACAAGCCTTTACAATGAGCAGTTCTTC.

V is TRBV6-4 and J is TRBJ2-1; 11 nucleotides align to TRBD2. This CDR3 is 17 amino acids long. CDR1 is MRHNA and CDR2 is SNTAGT in the germline V gene. V shed 8 bases and J 3 bases; nucleotides not matched to a gene: 12. The CDR3 sequence: CASSPSSGGPIYNEQFF. The CDR3 DNA follows: TGTGCCAGCTCACCCTCTAGCGGGGGGCCGATCTACAATGAGCAGTTCTTC.

This clone ranks as medium-sized. The V and J genes are TRBV5-4 and TRBJ1-2; D remains ambiguous. V was pared by 2 bases and J by 8 bases, with 7 bases between. CDR3 length equals 11 residues. Germline V gene sequence: CDR1 SGHNT, CDR2 YYREEE (reference sequence). The CDR3: CASSFVGGYTF. The CDR3 nucleotides read TGTGCCAGCAGCTTCGTCGGGGGCTACACCTTC.

CDR3 sequence reads: CASRRNQPKNTEAFF. The CDR3 region has the DNA TGTGCCAGCAGGAGGAACCAACCCAAGAACACTGAAGCTTTCTTT. V gene TRBV6-5 combines with J gene TRBJ1-1; no reliable D call. The CDR3 runs 15 residues. The germline gives CDR1 MNHEY, CDR2 SVGAGI. Trimming removed 6 bases from V and 1 base from J, with 15 bases in between.

V usage is TRBV19 and J usage is TRBJ2-2; the D gene is possibly TRBD2 (6 bases). This CDR3 is 16 amino acids long. V lost 1 base and J lost 7, with 16 bases in between. Germline-derived CDR1 and CDR2 are LNHDA and SQIVND (reference sequence). CDR3: CASSIGPLRRDGELFF. The CDR3 DNA reads TGTGCCAGTAGTATAGGTCCCCTCAGGCGGGACGGGGAGCTGTTTTTT.

J is TRBJ2-7 and V is TRBV2; the D is unclear. Germline-derived CDR1 and CDR2 are SNHLY and FYNNEI. The germline V and J ends were trimmed by 7 bases and 1 base, with 11 bases remaining between them. CDR3 size: 13 residues. The CDR3 protein is CASTEQDSYEQYF. The CDR3 coding sequence is TGTGCCAGCACCGAGCAGGATTCCTACGAGCAGTACTTC. The variable domain in full, completed from reference TRBV2 and TRBJ2-7, reads EPEVTQTPSHQVTQMGQEVILRCVPISNHLYFYWYRQILGQKVEFLVSFYNNEISEKSEIFDDQFSVERPDGSNFTLKIRSTKLEDSAMYFCASTEQDSYEQYFGPGTRLTVT.

This chain connects TRBV7-9 to TRBJ2-5; 9 bases map to TRBD1. Losses at the gene ends were 5 bases for V and 5 bases for J; bases not matched to a gene: 6. Germline V gene lookup returns CDR1 SEHNR and CDR2 FQNEAQ (reference sequence). The CDR3 extends over 14 amino acids. CDR3 DNA sequence: TGTGCCAGCAGCCGGACAGGGGTGTGGGAGACCCAGTACTTC. Its protein product is CASSRTGVWETQYF.

This clone was seen a single time. V usage is TRBV10-3 and J usage is TRBJ1-5; possible D gene TRBD1, 6 bases. CDR1 and CDR2 from the germline V gene are ENHRY and SYGVKD. This CDR3 region has 15 residues. V lost 3 bases and J lost 5, with 14 bases in between. This chain's CDR3 is CAISDGAGADQPQHF. The DNA for the CDR3 is TGTGCCATCAGTGACGGGGCAGGGGCCGATCAGCCCCAGCATTTT.